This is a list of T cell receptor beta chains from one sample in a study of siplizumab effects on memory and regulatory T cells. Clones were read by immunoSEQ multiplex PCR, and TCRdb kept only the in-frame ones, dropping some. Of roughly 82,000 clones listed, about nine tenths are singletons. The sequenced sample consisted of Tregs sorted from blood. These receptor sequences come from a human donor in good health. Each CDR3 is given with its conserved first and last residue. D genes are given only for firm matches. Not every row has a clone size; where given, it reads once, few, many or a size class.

CDR3nt: TGCGCCAGCAGCTTGGTCCCGGGGGAGTCATTGAACACTGAAGCTTTCTTT; CDR3aa: CASSLVPGESLNTEAFF; v_gene: TRBV5-1; d_gene: -; abundance: -; j_gene: TRBJ1-1
CDR3nt: TGTGCCAGTAGTACGCAGTGGGTGGGGAACACTGAAGCTTTCTTT; CDR3aa: CASSTQWVGNTEAFF; v_gene: TRBV19; d_gene: -; abundance: -; j_gene: TRBJ1-1
CDR3nt: TGTGCCAGCAGCTTCGGACTAGCGGGGGGGGTGAAGCAGTACTTC; CDR3aa: CASSFGLAGGVKQYF; v_gene: TRBV11-1; d_gene: TRBD2; abundance: -; j_gene: TRBJ2-7
CDR3nt: TGTGCCAGTAGTATAGAGGGACAGGGCTATGGCTACACCTTC; CDR3aa: CASSIEGQGYGYTF; v_gene: TRBV19; d_gene: TRBD1; abundance: -; j_gene: TRBJ1-2
CDR3nt: TGTGCCAGCAGCCAAGATGTCGACATTCTCGCCGGGGAGCTGTTTTTT; CDR3aa: CASSQDVDILAGELFF; v_gene: TRBV4-2; d_gene: -; abundance: -; j_gene: TRBJ2-2
CDR3nt: TGCGCCACCACTCCGGGTCCCGGGACTAGCACGGGGGAGACCCAGTACTTC; CDR3aa: CATTPGPGTSTGETQYF; v_gene: TRBV10-1; d_gene: TRBD2; abundance: -; j_gene: TRBJ2-5
CDR3nt: TGTGCCAGCAGCTTGGGAGTAGCGCGGACTCCAGATACGCAGTATTTT; CDR3aa: CASSLGVARTPDTQYF; v_gene: TRBV5-4; d_gene: -; abundance: -; j_gene: TRBJ2-3
CDR3nt: TGTGCCAGCTCACCACCCCTACAGGGGATCCCTGAAGCTTTCTTT; CDR3aa: CASSPPLQGIPEAFF; v_gene: TRBV18; d_gene: TRBD1; abundance: few; j_gene: TRBJ1-1
CDR3nt: TGTGCCAGCTCACCACTCGGAGAGACCCAGTACTTC; CDR3aa: CASSPLGETQYF; v_gene: TRBV18; d_gene: -; abundance: -; j_gene: TRBJ2-5
CDR3nt: TGCGCCAGCAGCTTAGGGGGGGCCCTGGCCACTGAAGCTTTCTTT; CDR3aa: CASSLGGALATEAFF; v_gene: TRBV5-1; d_gene: -; abundance: -; j_gene: TRBJ1-1
CDR3nt: TGTGCCAGCAGCCCCTGGACCACTGAAGCTTTCTTT; CDR3aa: CASSPWTTEAFF; v_gene: TRBV7-9; d_gene: -; abundance: -; j_gene: TRBJ1-1
CDR3nt: TGTGCCAGCAGGGGGACAGGGGGACAGCCCCAGCATTTT; CDR3aa: CASRGTGGQPQHF; v_gene: TRBV2; d_gene: TRBD1; abundance: -; j_gene: TRBJ1-5
CDR3nt: TGTGCCAGCAGTTGGACAGGGAATCAGCCCCAGCATTTT; CDR3aa: CASSWTGNQPQHF; v_gene: TRBV28; d_gene: TRBD1; abundance: -; j_gene: TRBJ1-5
CDR3nt: TGTGCCAGCAGCTTGGACGAAAGGGAGAACACTGAAGCTTTCTTT; CDR3aa: CASSLDERENTEAFF; v_gene: TRBV5-4; d_gene: -; abundance: -; j_gene: TRBJ1-1
CDR3nt: TGTGCCAGCAGCTTAGCGATTTATAATTCACCCCTCCACTTT; CDR3aa: CASSLAIYNSPLHF; v_gene: TRBV7-9; d_gene: -; abundance: -; j_gene: TRBJ1-6
CDR3nt: TGTGCCAGCGCCCCGGGGGTTGCTGCGAATGAGCAGTTCTTC; CDR3aa: CASAPGVAANEQFF; v_gene: TRBV11-3; d_gene: -; abundance: -; j_gene: TRBJ2-1
CDR3nt: TGTGCCTGGAGCGAACTATACGAGCAGTACTTC; CDR3aa: CAWSELYEQYF; v_gene: TRBV30; d_gene: -; abundance: -; j_gene: TRBJ2-7
CDR3nt: TGTGCCAGCTCACCACTTACTGGCAATCAGCCCCAGCATTTT; CDR3aa: CASSPLTGNQPQHF; v_gene: TRBV18; d_gene: -; abundance: -; j_gene: TRBJ1-5
CDR3nt: TGCGCCAGCAGCCAAGTATTGGAGTCCAAAAACATTCAGTACTTC; CDR3aa: CASSQVLESKNIQYF; v_gene: TRBV4-3; d_gene: -; abundance: -; j_gene: TRBJ2-4
CDR3nt: TGTGCCAGCAGTGGACTACTGGGTGGGTCACCCCTCCACTTT; CDR3aa: CASSGLLGGSPLHF; v_gene: TRBV25-1; d_gene: -; abundance: -; j_gene: TRBJ1-6
CDR3nt: TGTGCCAGCGCCGTAGCAGGGGTCGCCTCTGGAAACACCATATATTTT; CDR3aa: CASAVAGVASGNTIYF; v_gene: TRBV6-6; d_gene: -; abundance: -; j_gene: TRBJ1-3
CDR3nt: TGTGCCAGCAGTTTACGGCAAGGTAGTATGTTCTTT; CDR3aa: CASSLRQGSMFF; v_gene: TRBV27; d_gene: -; abundance: -; j_gene: TRBJ1-1
CDR3nt: TGCGCCAGCAGCCCTTCTAGCGGGGGGGTCACCGGGGAGCTGTTTTTT; CDR3aa: CASSPSSGGVTGELFF; v_gene: TRBV4-1; d_gene: TRBD2; abundance: few; j_gene: TRBJ2-2
CDR3nt: TGTGCCAGTACCCCGGGACGGAGCTACGAGCAGTACTTC; CDR3aa: CASTPGRSYEQYF; v_gene: TRBV19; d_gene: -; abundance: -; j_gene: TRBJ2-7
CDR3nt: TGTGCCAGCAGCCGAGACAGATTTAGCAATCAGCCCCAGCATTTT; CDR3aa: CASSRDRFSNQPQHF; v_gene: TRBV2; d_gene: -; abundance: -; j_gene: TRBJ1-5
CDR3nt: TGTGCCAGCAGCATTTCGACTAGCGGGGGAAACACCGGGGAGCTGTTTTTT; CDR3aa: CASSISTSGGNTGELFF; v_gene: TRBV9; d_gene: TRBD2; abundance: -; j_gene: TRBJ2-2
CDR3nt: TGTGCCAGCAACGGTAGGGGTCCGAATCAGCCCCAGCATTTT; CDR3aa: CASNGRGPNQPQHF; v_gene: TRBV2; d_gene: -; abundance: -; j_gene: TRBJ1-5
CDR3nt: TGTGCCAGCAGCTTGGGGACAGGGTGGGGAGAGCTGTTTTTT; CDR3aa: CASSLGTGWGELFF; v_gene: TRBV7-7; d_gene: TRBD1; abundance: -; j_gene: TRBJ2-2
CDR3nt: TGTGCCAGCAGTTACTCGAACGCGGGAGGTCAGCCCCAGCATTTT; CDR3aa: CASSYSNAGGQPQHF; v_gene: TRBV6-5; d_gene: -; abundance: -; j_gene: TRBJ1-5
CDR3nt: TGTGCCAGCAGCGTAGATTCAGGGGGGATAGTATGGCCCAACGTCCTGACTTTC; CDR3aa: CASSVDSGGIVWPNVLTF; v_gene: TRBV9; d_gene: -; abundance: -; j_gene: TRBJ2-6
CDR3nt: TGCAGCGTTGATAGGCAGGGGGCCGGTGAAAAACTGTTTTTT; CDR3aa: CSVDRQGAGEKLFF; v_gene: TRBV29-1; d_gene: TRBD1; abundance: -; j_gene: TRBJ1-4
CDR3nt: TGTGCCAGCAGCAAAGCGGGGGACAGGGCATCCTACGAGCAGTACTTC; CDR3aa: CASSKAGDRASYEQYF; v_gene: TRBV21-1; d_gene: -; abundance: -; j_gene: TRBJ2-7
CDR3nt: TGTGCCAGCAGTTACTCCGGGACAGGGGTTGAAAAACTGTTTTTT; CDR3aa: CASSYSGTGVEKLFF; v_gene: TRBV6-5; d_gene: TRBD1; abundance: -; j_gene: TRBJ1-4
CDR3nt: TGCGCCAGTTCCCCGCAGGGGACGAACACTGAAGCTTTCTTT; CDR3aa: CASSPQGTNTEAFF; v_gene: TRBV10-2; d_gene: -; abundance: -; j_gene: TRBJ1-1
CDR3nt: TGCGCCAGCAGCCGCTTTGGACAGCCCTGGGAAGAGACCCAGTACTTC; CDR3aa: CASSRFGQPWEETQYF; v_gene: TRBV5-1; d_gene: -; abundance: -; j_gene: TRBJ2-5
CDR3nt: TGTGCCAGCAGCCGTGGGACACAGAACACTGAAGCTTTCTTT; CDR3aa: CASSRGTQNTEAFF; v_gene: TRBV7-3; d_gene: -; abundance: -; j_gene: TRBJ1-1
CDR3nt: TGTGCCAGCAGTTATGTTTCAGGGTGGACAGATACGCAGTATTTT; CDR3aa: CASSYVSGWTDTQYF; v_gene: TRBV6-5; d_gene: -; abundance: -; j_gene: TRBJ2-3
CDR3nt: TGCGCCAGCAGCCAAGCGTCACCCGGAGGTAGAAAAAAACTGTTTTTT; CDR3aa: CASSQASPGGRKKLFF; v_gene: TRBV4-1; d_gene: -; abundance: -; j_gene: TRBJ1-4
CDR3nt: TGTGCCAGCAGCTTTACCCCGGGACAGGGCACTGAAGCTTTCTTT; CDR3aa: CASSFTPGQGTEAFF; v_gene: TRBV5-6; d_gene: TRBD1; abundance: few; j_gene: TRBJ1-1
CDR3nt: TGTGCCAGCAGCCGGGACAGGGGATTTTCACCCCTCCACTTT; CDR3aa: CASSRDRGFSPLHF; v_gene: TRBV5-6; d_gene: TRBD1; abundance: -; j_gene: TRBJ1-6
CDR3nt: TGTGCCTCTTCGACCCCTTACAATGAGCAGTTCTTC; CDR3aa: CASSTPYNEQFF; v_gene: TRBV7-2; d_gene: -; abundance: -; j_gene: TRBJ2-1
CDR3nt: TGTGCCAGCAGTAAACAGGGGCCTACGGGGACTGAAGCTTTCTTT; CDR3aa: CASSKQGPTGTEAFF; v_gene: TRBV6-1; d_gene: TRBD1; abundance: -; j_gene: TRBJ1-1
CDR3nt: TGTGCCAGCAGTGAACCCCAGGGTTCCTACGAGCAGTACTTC; CDR3aa: CASSEPQGSYEQYF; v_gene: TRBV6-1; d_gene: -; abundance: -; j_gene: TRBJ2-7
CDR3nt: TGTGCCAGCAGCTTGTTTACGGGATTAAGCCGCTACACCTTC; CDR3aa: CASSLFTGLSRYTF; v_gene: TRBV5-5; d_gene: -; abundance: -; j_gene: TRBJ1-2
CDR3nt: TGTGCCGTATCTAGCGGGGGCACAGATACGCAGTATTTT; CDR3aa: CAVSSGGTDTQYF; v_gene: TRBV7-7; d_gene: TRBD2; abundance: -; j_gene: TRBJ2-3
CDR3nt: TGCGCCAGCAGCCAAGATTTCGGGAGTGCCTACAATGAGCAGTTCTTC; CDR3aa: CASSQDFGSAYNEQFF; v_gene: TRBV4-1; d_gene: -; abundance: -; j_gene: TRBJ2-1
CDR3nt: TGTGCCAGCAGCTTGGCGGGTCCCGGGACCAAGTTCTTC; CDR3aa: CASSLAGPGTKFF; v_gene: TRBV5-6; d_gene: -; abundance: -; j_gene: TRBJ2-1
CDR3nt: TGTGCCAGCTCACCATCTCCAGGGGGAAGAGGGAATGAGCAGTTCTTC; CDR3aa: CASSPSPGGRGNEQFF; v_gene: TRBV18; d_gene: TRBD1; abundance: -; j_gene: TRBJ2-1
CDR3nt: TGTGCCAGCAGCTCTGACGGAGGCGAGCAGTACTTC; CDR3aa: CASSSDGGEQYF; v_gene: TRBV11-3; d_gene: -; abundance: -; j_gene: TRBJ2-7
CDR3nt: TGCGCCAGCAGGTCCGGGACTACCTCCTACAATGAGCAGTTCTTC; CDR3aa: CASRSGTTSYNEQFF; v_gene: TRBV5-1; d_gene: TRBD2; abundance: -; j_gene: TRBJ2-1
CDR3nt: TGTGCCAGCAGCCTTAAGGGGGAAGCTAATCAGTACTTC; CDR3aa: CASSLKGEANQYF; v_gene: TRBV5-6; d_gene: -; abundance: -; j_gene: TRBJ2-5